The clone carrying this TCR beta chain was recorded a few times. The ends were cut back, 7 bases at V and 11 bases at J, with 17 bases in the middle. CDR3 length equals 11 residues. Germline V gene data show CDR1 as DFQATT and CDR2 as SNEGSKA (reference sequence). The data stem from a study of patients and donors after allogeneic stem cell transplantation. TCRdb itself ran the RT-PCR reads through MiXCR, one entry per CDR3 protein. This table holds 150,000 to 200,000 distinct CDR3 sequences, 25% to 35% found once. The rearrangement links TRBV20-1 to TRBJ1-1, with D uncertain. The TCR sequence derives from a human donor who was either an allogeneic HSCT recipient or a stem cell or donor lymphocyte infusion donor (not recorded which). It is not recorded whose cells these are; they may come from a transplant donor. The sequenced sample was blood, either unsorted or a sorted T cell fraction (not recorded which). CDR3 loop: CSGPFGLEAFF. The CDR3 coding sequence is TGCAGTGGCCCTTTCGGATTGGAGGCTTTCTTT.